The 11 T cell receptor beta chains reported below all come from one sample, sequenced in a study of T-cell reconstitution after alpha-beta-depleted transplantation in children. During its preparation, the TCRbeta library received unique molecular identifiers. TCRdb used MiXCR to reprocess the PCR reads, holding one entry per CDR3 protein. The sample contains under 70,000 distinct CDR3 sequences, 11% of which appear only once. Material: PBMCs, obtained before TCRalphabeta/CD19-depleted stem cell transplant. Source of these receptors: a boy between 10 and 17 years old with acute myeloid leukemia, due to receive a stem cell transplant.

This clonotype was picked up many times. J is TRBJ1-1 and V is TRBV5-1, with a tentative D call TRBD1 (5 bases). The CDR3 sequence is 14 residues long. Germline CDR1 SGHRS, CDR2 YFSETQ. The germline V and J ends were trimmed by 4 bases and 1 base, with 11 bases remaining between them. The CDR3 coding sequence is TGCGCCAGCAGCCCGGGACCGTCGAACACTGAAGCTTTCTTT. It is translated as CASSPGPSNTEAFF.

Many counts were recorded for this clonotype. The V call is TRBV4-3, the J call TRBJ2-7, with 8 bases fitting TRBD2. The V and J ends lost 1 base and 3 bases, in that order; junction bases with no gene match: 5. The CDR3 runs to 15 residues. Germline V gives CDR1 LGHNA, CDR2 YSLEER. The CDR3 DNA reads as TGCGCCAGCAGCCAAGCAGCGGGAGTTGTCTACGAGCAGTACTTC. This codes for CASSQAAGVVYEQYF.

This clonotype was found many times. V and J are TRBV6-2 or TRBV6-3 and TRBJ2-7; 7 bases are a match to TRBD1. From germline, CDR1 is MNHEY and CDR2 SVGEGT. The CDR3 spans 15 residues. The V segment lost 7 bases and the J segment 1 base; nucleotides outside the gene matches: 10. The CDR3 reads CASNFGDRVSYEQYF. For the CDR3, the DNA is TGTGCCAGCAACTTCGGCGACAGGGTGTCCTACGAGCAGTACTTC.

V is TRBV7-7 and J is TRBJ2-7, with a weak D call TRBD1 (6 bases). The CDR3 is made up of 13 amino acids. Germline CDR1 and CDR2: SSHAT and FNYEAQ (reference sequence). The CDR3 DNA reads as TGTGATAACAGCTTAGAGACAGGCTACGAGCAGTACTTC. Encoded protein: CDNSLETGYEQYF.

This clonotype was counted ten times or more. The V call is TRBV7-8, the J call TRBJ1-5; no definite D call. CDR1 SGHVS and CDR2 FQNEAQ come from the germline V gene. The CDR3 is 14 residues long. Trimming cost V 1 base and J 2 bases, with 6 bases left between them. CDR3 loop: CASSLGLGNQPQHF. The CDR3 bases are TGTGCCAGCAGCTTAGGGTTGGGCAATCAGCCCCAGCATTTT.

This clonotype was observed at least ten times. This sequence joins TRBV3-1 and TRBJ1-2; D gene ambiguous. V was trimmed by 1 base and J by 8 bases, leaving 8 bases between them. CDR1 and CDR2 from the germline V gene are LGHDT and YNNKEL (reference sequence). CDR3 size: 12 residues. The CDR3 sequence: CASSQVAYGYTF. CDR3 DNA: TGTGCCAGCAGCCAAGTAGCTTACGGCTACACCTTC.

The V and J genes are TRBV29-1 and TRBJ2-1, with 8 nucleotides matching TRBD2. The CDR3 loop spans 15 amino acids. Germline V CDR1 and CDR2: SQVTM, ANQGSEA. Trimming cost V 7 bases and J 7 bases; bases outside gene matches: 15. The CDR3 here is CSGRLSSGMINEQFF. The CDR3 bases are TGCAGCGGACGACTGAGTAGCGGGATGATAAATGAGCAGTTCTTC.

The genes are TRBV5-1 and TRBJ2-2; D ambiguous. CDR1 and CDR2 from the germline V gene are SGHRS and YFSETQ. CDR3 size: 17 residues. Trimming stripped 0 bases from V and 0 bases from J, with 12 bases between. The CDR3 protein is CASSLGRGRSNTGELFF. DNA for the CDR3: TGCGCCAGCAGCTTGGGTAGAGGAAGGTCGAACACCGGGGAGCTGTTTTTT.

The chain has TRBV6-5 and TRBJ2-7, with 7 bases lining up with TRBD2. CDR3 length: 15 amino acids. Trimming removed 6 bases from V and 5 bases from J; junction bases left unmatched: 13. Germline V lookup: CDR1 MNHEY, CDR2 SVGAGI. DNA of the CDR3: TGTGCCAGCAGCCCAGGGAGGGATGCTAGCCACGAGCAGTACTTC. It is translated as CASSPGRDASHEQYF.

This clonotype was seen ten or more times. The CDR3 loop reads CSARDPVSMGPGGELFF. The CDR3 DNA is TGCAGTGCTAGAGATCCCGTGAGCATGGGGCCGGGCGGGGAGCTGTTTTTT. The rearrangement links TRBV20-1 to TRBJ2-2; D possibly corresponds to TRBD1 (5 bases). The length of the CDR3 is 17 residues. The ends were cut back, 0 bases at V and 7 bases at J, with 21 bases in the middle. Germline V gene data show CDR1 as DFQATT and CDR2 as SNEGSKA (reference sequence).

This clonotype has ten or more counts. The V call is TRBV19, the J call TRBJ1-2; possible D gene TRBD1, 5 bases. V gave up 3 bases and J gave up 4 bases, with 9 bases separating them. Germline loops: CDR1 LNHDA, CDR2 SQIVND (reference sequence). The CDR3 has 13 amino acids. The CDR3 DNA reads TGTGCCAGTAGTATCCCCGGGGCCTATGGCTACACCTTC. This encodes CASSIPGAYGYTF.